This T cell receptor (beta chain) was sequenced in a study of response to subunit inactivated influenza vaccine. This clonotype was seen a handful of times. Its antigen remains unknown. The CDR3 totals 13 residues. Trimming shortened V by 7 bases and J by 6 bases, and 18 bases separated the two germline ends. CDR1 is DFQATT and CDR2 is SNEGSKA in the germline V gene (reference sequence). One entry per CDR3 protein, called by TCRdb with MiXCR from the RT-PCR reads. The profile shows 500,000 to 600,000 distinct CDR3 sequences, 16% of them singletons. Notes on the study in general: It was suggested by the authors that few new T cells are recruited by each seasonal influenza vaccination.

V usage is TRBV20-1 and J usage is TRBJ1-1, with a tentative D call TRBD1 (5 bases). This specimen was CD4+ T cells sorted from PBMCs, taken approximately 25 months after vaccination. The clonotype was recovered from a man aged 50 to 69 who received an inactivated influenza vaccine. The CDR3 DNA follows: TGCAGTGTCTCCCGGGGGGACTCCGCTGAAGCTTTCTTT. Its translation: CSVSRGDSAEAFF.